The clone carrying this TCR beta chain showed up just a few times. Its antigen is undetermined. The data belong to a study of CD8+ T cells in alopecia areata. Background on the study: Tofacitinib ran 6 to 18 months, followed by 6 months off drug.

cDNA serving as the sequencing template came from extracted, reverse transcribed RNA. Using immunoSEQ multiplex PCR, the repertoire was profiled, and TCRdb retains in-frame clones only, with some absent. The profile shows fewer than 200,000 clones, 50% to 60% of them singletons. From alopecia areata patients, lesional scalp punch biopsies and peripheral blood were collected. This CDR3 is 13 amino acids long. Germline CDR1 SGHDT, CDR2 YYEEEE. Trimming removed 0 bases at V and 6 bases at J, with 9 bases between. Study-wide findings and caveats: Higher clonality was seen in lesional scalp than in normal scalp, especially in alopecia totalis/universalis. Shared TCR sequences were less clear between patients than in mice, possibly partly from HLA diversity.

The clonotype comes from a human donor with alopecia areata. The source was CD4+ T cells sorted from blood, collected at week 0. The rearrangement uses TRBV5-6 and TRBJ1-2; D not resolved. CDR3 in amino acids: CASSLVNTDGYTF. The CDR3 coding sequence is TGTGCCAGCAGCTTGGTAAACACCGATGGCTACACCTTC.